This T cell receptor beta chain came from a study of identical twins. Study-wide results and caveats: Twin sharing of out-of-frame TCR alpha was underestimated by models in monozygotic pairs.

Germline CDR1 is KGHSH and CDR2 is LQKENI. The V gene end was trimmed by 6 bases and the J gene end by 9 bases; junction bases not matched to a gene: 9. This CDR3 region has 13 residues. Each CDR3 protein gets one entry after TCRdb re-called the 5' RACE reads with MiXCR. The sample includes some 440,000 distinct CDR3 sequences, about 24% of them seen just once. Turning to this clonotype: Its cognate antigen is unknown.

These sequences were also reported in another study, on T cells expressing NK-cell markers. That study reports: Repertoire data for TCR beta were derived from sorted T cells (CD3+CD56+NKG2C+, CD3+CD56+NKG2C- and CD3+CD56-NKG2C+).

This sequence joins TRBV18 and TRBJ2-7; 9 nucleotides line up with TRBD1. The sequence came from a woman aged 18 to 35 in good health. What was sequenced was CD4+ T cells sorted from blood. The CDR3 region is CASSPHTQGAQYF. CDR3 DNA sequence: TGTGCCAGCTCCCCCCATACACAGGGGGCGCAGTACTTC. Complete variable domain (other parts from reference TRBV18 and TRBJ2-7): NAGVMQNPRHLVRRRGQEARLRCSPMKGHSHVYWYRQLPEEGLKFMVYLQKENIIDESGMPKERFSAEFPKEGPSILRIQQVVRGDSAAYFCASSPHTQGAQYFGPGTRLTVT.